What follows are 5 T cell receptor beta chains derived from one specimen sequenced in a study of blood T cells in healthy people across ages (dated by TCRdb to between 2015 and 2016). The protocol used for the library was 5' RACE. For sequencing, an Illumina HiSeq 2500 was employed. A second PCR of about 7 to 12 cycles was performed with a sample-barcoded 5' primer and a J-beta primer mix. TCRdb applied fastp at Q25 and MiXCR to the public reads, then kept only in-frame beta chains. Rows are combined by CDR3 protein, so each entry shows the most common genes and DNA. This sample has roughly 1,100,000 distinct CDR3 sequences in its table, and around 25% of those were observed once. The top ten hold around 0.75% of the sample. These data are also associated with another study on T cells of mothers and their children.

Sequenced sample: blood. These receptors were taken from a girl aged 2 to 10 in good health.

This sequence joins TRBV20-1 and TRBJ2-1; 7 nucleotides match TRBD1. This CDR3 has 15 amino acids. Germline lookup yields CDR1 DFQATT and CDR2 SNEGSKA (reference sequence). After removal of 0 bases from V and 4 bases from J, the junction contained 6 bases not matched to a gene. CDR3 in amino acids: CSARERGGQYNEQFF. For the CDR3, the DNA is TGCAGTGCTAGAGAAAGAGGGGGACAGTACAATGAGCAGTTCTTC.

With regard to this clonotype: The DNA is left out, because the CDR3 cannot be placed on it with certainty; the CDR3 is given as TCRdb lists it. V and J are TRBV2 and TRBJ2-7. Including both end residues, the CDR3 is 16 amino acids long. Germline CDR1 is SNHLY and CDR2 is FYNNEI. The CDR3 spells CASSTSVSATSYEQYF.

V gene TRBV20-1 combines with J gene TRBJ2-3; the D is unclear. The CDR3 consists of 14 residues. CDR1 is DFQATT, CDR2 SNEGSKA, per germline (reference sequence). V was shortened by 6 bases and J by 2 bases, with 15 bases between the two germline ends. Written as DNA, the CDR3 is TGCAGTGCCACGGACCCTCACCACACAGATACGCAGTATTTT. Translating it yields CSATDPHHTDTQYF.

This clonotype was seen ten or more times. The chain employs TRBV29-1 and TRBJ2-3; a possible D gene is TRBD2 (6 bases). V lost 3 bases to trimming and J lost 6 bases, with 16 bases between them. Germline V gene lookup returns CDR1 SQVTM and CDR2 ANQGSEA. The CDR3 is 14 residues long. This CDR3 is CSVDSGVSQDTQYF. CDR3 nucleotide sequence: TGCAGCGTTGATAGCGGTGTCTCCCAGGATACGCAGTATTTT.

The gene calls are TRBV7-2 and TRBJ2-2; D ambiguous. This CDR3 has 11 residues. Germline lookup yields CDR1 SGHTA and CDR2 FQGNSA. V was cut by 1 base and J by 9 bases, with 3 bases left in between. The CDR3, as DNA: TGTGCCAGCAGCTTAGTACGGGAGCTGTTTTTT. It specifies CASSLVRELFF.